This T cell receptor beta chain was found in a study of blood T cells in healthy people across ages. PCR was performed a second time for roughly 6 to 12 cycles using a sample-barcoded 5' primer and a J-beta primer mix. Each cDNA molecule, via a template-switch adaptor with 12 random nucleotides, was tagged. TCRdb reprocessed the 5' RACE reads via MiXCR and lists one record per CDR3 protein. This sample yields about 2 million distinct CDR3 sequences, of which 40% to 55% are seen a single time; over 2% belongs to the top ten. In the case of this clonotype: What it binds is unknown.

Study-wide results and caveats: Naive and antigen-experienced cells could not be conclusively compared, given unsorted PBMCs.

Sequenced input: blood. The source is a woman aged 40 to 50 in good health.

CDR3 coding DNA: TGTGCCAGCAGCCAACTGCCACAGGGGGGGACTCAAAATCAGCCCCAGCATTTT. This sequence encodes CASSQLPQGGTQNQPQHF. This rearrangement joins TRBV4-2 to TRBJ1-5, with 8 bases matching TRBD1. J lost 4 bases, V lost 2 bases, and 13 bases had no gene match. CDR3 size: 18 residues. CDR1 LGHNA and CDR2 YNFKEQ come from the germline V gene.